Included here is one T cell receptor (beta chain) sequence, with context. Its antigen is unknown. Nothing much larger sits one base from this clone, and base qualities are not available. V ends up 1 base short and J 6 bases short, with an unmatched junction base count of 9. Reading from cysteine to phenylalanine, the CDR3 counts 17 amino acids. The DNA shown is the 51-base CDR3, in frame from base 1. The germline V gene (reference sequence) gives CDR1 as LNHDA and CDR2 as SQIVND. The record originates from a study of blood T cell repertoires in COVID-19 (dated by TCRdb to the early 2020s). About the investigation overall: Collaborator samples came from the United States, Italy and Spain and covered acute and convalescent phases of COVID-19. The prospective study material was composed of cDNA or gDNA derived from T cells, B-cell-depleted T cells, or PBMCs. The dataset comprised deeply sampled blood TCRbeta repertoires from subjects exposed to, actively infected with, or recovered from COVID-19. The repertoires were made available in a free public database intended to serve as a resource for research on the immune response to SARS-CoV-2. Samples came from the ongoing ImmuneRACE study (first 160 participants) plus 1,254 subjects from 6 global collaborators. Sample metadata almost always included a de-identified subject ID, COVID-19 status, age in years and sex. HLA class I and class II types, where available, came from metadata supplied by the sample provider rather than from assay-based typing. What the study reported, not specific to this receptor: The amount of clinical and demographic metadata varied by source and participant and was provided uncurated.

TCRbeta CDR3 regions were amplified from genomic DNA using the immunoSEQ Assay, a bias-controlled multiplex PCR. As for how the authors treated the data: The number of nucleated cells in each sample was estimated from the amplification of reference gene primers within the assay. Sequence reads were collapsed and filtered to measure the absolute abundance of every unique TCRbeta CDR3 rearrangement. Productive Simpson clonality was computed per sample as the square root of Simpson's diversity index over productive rearrangements. The clones in this table, taken by TCRdb from immuneACCESS, are in-frame only. Not every clone is retained; where verified, under half of the shortfall comes from an unresolved V gene, and the cause of the rest is unknown. V and J calls and clone size are those listed in that table; D and trimming were worked out from the DNA. This sample holds 100,000 to 110,000 clones; approximately 90% were observed only once. The ten largest make up about 2.2% of the sample.

The collaborating institutions used their own protocols to collect whole blood in K2EDTA tubes. For TCRbeta analysis, collaborator samples were shipped as frozen whole blood, as isolated PBMCs, or as DNA extracted from either sample type. The receptor comes from a man over 45 with active COVID-19. Sequencing was done on a sample of peripheral blood. The rearranged chain carries TRBV19 and TRBJ2-4, and 10 junction bases match TRBD2. The nucleotide sequence is given as TGTGCCAGTAGTATAGCTGGTCTAGCGGGAGACCTAAACATTCAGTACTTC. It translates to CASSIAGLAGDLNIQYF.